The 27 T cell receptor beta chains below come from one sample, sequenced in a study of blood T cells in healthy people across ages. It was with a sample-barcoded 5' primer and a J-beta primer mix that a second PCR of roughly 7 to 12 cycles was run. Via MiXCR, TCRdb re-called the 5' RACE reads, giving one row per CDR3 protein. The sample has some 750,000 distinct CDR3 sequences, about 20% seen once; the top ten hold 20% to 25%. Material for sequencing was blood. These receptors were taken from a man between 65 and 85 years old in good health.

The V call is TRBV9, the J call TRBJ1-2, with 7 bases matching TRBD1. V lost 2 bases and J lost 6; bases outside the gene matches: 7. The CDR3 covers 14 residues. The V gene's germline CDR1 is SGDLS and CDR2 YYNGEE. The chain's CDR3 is CASSVTGQADGYTF. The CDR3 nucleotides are TGTGCCAGCAGCGTCACCGGACAGGCTGATGGCTACACCTTC.

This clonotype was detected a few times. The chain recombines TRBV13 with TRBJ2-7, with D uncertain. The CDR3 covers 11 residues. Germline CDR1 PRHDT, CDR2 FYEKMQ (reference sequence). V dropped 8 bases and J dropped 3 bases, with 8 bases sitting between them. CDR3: CASGEVYEQYF. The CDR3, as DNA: TGTGCCAGCGGAGAAGTCTACGAGCAGTACTTC.

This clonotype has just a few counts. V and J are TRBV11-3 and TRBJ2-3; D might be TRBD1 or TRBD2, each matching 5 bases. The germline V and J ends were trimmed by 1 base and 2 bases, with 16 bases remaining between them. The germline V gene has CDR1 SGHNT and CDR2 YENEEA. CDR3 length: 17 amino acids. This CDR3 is CASSLGWVSGTTDTQYF. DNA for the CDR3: TGTGCCAGCAGCTTAGGATGGGTTTCAGGGACCACAGATACGCAGTATTTT. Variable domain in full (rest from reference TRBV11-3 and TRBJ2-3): EAGVVQSPRYKIIEKKQPVAFWCNPISGHNTLYWYLQNLGQGPELLIRYENEEAVDDSQLPKDRFSAERLKGVDSTLKIQPAELGDSAVYLCASSLGWVSGTTDTQYFGPGTRLTVL.

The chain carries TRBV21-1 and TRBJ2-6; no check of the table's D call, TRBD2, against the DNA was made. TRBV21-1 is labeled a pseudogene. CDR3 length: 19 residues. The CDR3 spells CASGKEGLAEHSGANVLTF. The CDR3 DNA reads TGTGCCAGCGGCAAAGAGGGGCTAGCGGAACACTCTGGGGCCAACGTCCTGACTTTC.

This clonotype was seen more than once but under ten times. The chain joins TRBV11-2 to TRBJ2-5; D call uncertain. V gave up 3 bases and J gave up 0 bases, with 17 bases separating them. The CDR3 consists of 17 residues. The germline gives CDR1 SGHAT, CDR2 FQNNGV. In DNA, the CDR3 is TGTGCCAGCAGCTTTCGACGGCAGGCCTACTACCAAGAGACCCAGTACTTC. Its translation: CASSFRRQAYYQETQYF.

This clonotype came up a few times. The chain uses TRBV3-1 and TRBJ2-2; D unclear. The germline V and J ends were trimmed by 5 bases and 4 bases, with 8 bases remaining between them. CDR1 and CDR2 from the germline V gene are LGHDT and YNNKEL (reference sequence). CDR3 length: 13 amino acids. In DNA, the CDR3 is TGTGCCAGCAGCTACCTGAGCACCGGGGAGCTGTTTTTT. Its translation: CASSYLSTGELFF. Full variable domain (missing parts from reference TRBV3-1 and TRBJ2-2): DTAVSQTPKYLVTQMGNDKSIKCEQNLGHDTMYWYKQDSKKFLKIMFSYNNKELIINETVPNRFSPKSPDKAHLNLHINSLELGDSAVYFCASSYLSTGELFFGEGSRLTVL.

CDR3 sequence: CASSISGNQETQYF. The CDR3 region has the DNA TGCGCCAGCAGCATTAGCGGGAACCAAGAGACCCAGTACTTC. V and J are TRBV5-1 and TRBJ2-5; 8 bases line up with TRBD2. Germline values: CDR1 SGHRS, CDR2 YFSETQ. The CDR3 consists of 14 residues. Losses at the gene ends were 4 bases for V and 0 bases for J; bases not matched to a gene: 2.

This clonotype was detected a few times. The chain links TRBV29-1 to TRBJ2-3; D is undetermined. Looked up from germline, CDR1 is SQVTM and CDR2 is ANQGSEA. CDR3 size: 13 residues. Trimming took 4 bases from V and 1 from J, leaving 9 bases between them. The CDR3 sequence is CSVAATGTDTQYF. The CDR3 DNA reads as TGCAGCGTTGCAGCAACGGGCACAGATACGCAGTATTTT.

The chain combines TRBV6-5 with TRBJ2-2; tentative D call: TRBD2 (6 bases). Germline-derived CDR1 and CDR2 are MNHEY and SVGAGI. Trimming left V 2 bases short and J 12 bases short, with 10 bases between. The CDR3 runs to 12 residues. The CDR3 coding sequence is TGTGCCAGCAGTTACCTGGAGGGTCAGCTGTTTTTT. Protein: CASSYLEGQLFF.

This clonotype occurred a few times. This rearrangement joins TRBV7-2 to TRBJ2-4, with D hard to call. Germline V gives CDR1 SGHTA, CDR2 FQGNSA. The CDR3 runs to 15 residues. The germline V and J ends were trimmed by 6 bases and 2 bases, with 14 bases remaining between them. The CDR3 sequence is CASSSLEAPKNIQYF. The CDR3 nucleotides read TGTGCCAGCAGTAGTCTAGAGGCCCCCAAAAACATTCAGTACTTC.

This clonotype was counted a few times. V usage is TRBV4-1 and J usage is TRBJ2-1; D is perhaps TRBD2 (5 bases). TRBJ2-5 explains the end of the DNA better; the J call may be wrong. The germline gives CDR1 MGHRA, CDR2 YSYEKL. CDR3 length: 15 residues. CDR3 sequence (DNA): TGCGCCAGCAGCCAAGATCGAGGGCGCGGAGAGACCCAGTACTTC. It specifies CASSQDRGRGETQYF.

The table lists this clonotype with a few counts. CDR3 in amino acids: CSANLAGAANEQFF. The CDR3 bases are TGCAGTGCTAACCTAGCGGGAGCGGCCAATGAGCAGTTCTTC. The V call is TRBV20-1, the J call TRBJ2-1, with 10 bases identical to TRBD2. Per the germline V gene, CDR1 is DFQATT and CDR2 is SNEGSKA (reference sequence). Germline trimming cut 4 bases from V and 6 bases from J; bases unmatched to any gene: 6. The CDR3 has 14 amino acids.

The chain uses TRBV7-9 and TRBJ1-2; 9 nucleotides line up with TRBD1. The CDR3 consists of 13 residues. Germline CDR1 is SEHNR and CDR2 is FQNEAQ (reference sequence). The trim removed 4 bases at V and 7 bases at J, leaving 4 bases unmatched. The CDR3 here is CASSWDRESGYTF. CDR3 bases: TGTGCCAGCAGCTGGGACAGGGAGTCTGGCTACACCTTC.

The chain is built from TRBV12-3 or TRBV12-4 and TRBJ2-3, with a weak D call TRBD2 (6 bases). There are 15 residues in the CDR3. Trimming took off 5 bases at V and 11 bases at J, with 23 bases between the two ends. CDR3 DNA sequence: TGTGCCAGCAGTCGGGACGGAACTAGCACAGATGTGCAGTATTTT. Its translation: CASSRDGTSTDVQYF.

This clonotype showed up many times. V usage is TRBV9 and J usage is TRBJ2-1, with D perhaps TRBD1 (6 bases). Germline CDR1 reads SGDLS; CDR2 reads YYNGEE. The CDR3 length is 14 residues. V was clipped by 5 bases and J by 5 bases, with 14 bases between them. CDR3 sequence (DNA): TGTGCCAGCAGTTTGGGGACAACAAACAATGAGCAGTTCTTC. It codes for CASSLGTTNNEQFF.

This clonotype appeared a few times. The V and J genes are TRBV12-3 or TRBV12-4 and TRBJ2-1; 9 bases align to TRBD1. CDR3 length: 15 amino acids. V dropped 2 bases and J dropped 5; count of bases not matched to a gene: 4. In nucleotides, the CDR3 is TGTGCCAGCAGTTTACGACAGGGGGGTGACAATGAGCAGTTCTTC. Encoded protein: CASSLRQGGDNEQFF.

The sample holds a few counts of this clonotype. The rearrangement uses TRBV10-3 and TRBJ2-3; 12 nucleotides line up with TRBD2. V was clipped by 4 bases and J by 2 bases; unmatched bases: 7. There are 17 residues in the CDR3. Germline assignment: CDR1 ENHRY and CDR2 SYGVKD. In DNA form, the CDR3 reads TGTGCCATCAGTGTCGTTACTAGCGGGGGGTACACAGATACGCAGTATTTT. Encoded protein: CAISVVTSGGYTDTQYF.

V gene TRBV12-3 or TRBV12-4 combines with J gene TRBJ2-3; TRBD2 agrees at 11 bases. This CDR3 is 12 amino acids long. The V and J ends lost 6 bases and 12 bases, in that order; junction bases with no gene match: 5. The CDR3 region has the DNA TGTGCCAGCAGCAGACTAGCGGGATATCAGTATTTT. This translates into CASSRLAGYQYF.

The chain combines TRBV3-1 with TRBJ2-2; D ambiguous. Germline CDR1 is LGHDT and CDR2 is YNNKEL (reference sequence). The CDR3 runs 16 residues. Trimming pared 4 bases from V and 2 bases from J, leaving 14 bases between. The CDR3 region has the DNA TGTGCCAGCAGCCCCTCGGCCGTCCCCAACACCGGGGAGCTGTTTTTT. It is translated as CASSPSAVPNTGELFF. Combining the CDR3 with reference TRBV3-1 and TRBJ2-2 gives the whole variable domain DTAVSQTPKYLVTQMGNDKSIKCEQNLGHDTMYWYKQDSKKFLKIMFSYNNKELIINETVPNRFSPKSPDKAHLNLHINSLELGDSAVYFCASSPSAVPNTGELFFGEGSRLTVL.

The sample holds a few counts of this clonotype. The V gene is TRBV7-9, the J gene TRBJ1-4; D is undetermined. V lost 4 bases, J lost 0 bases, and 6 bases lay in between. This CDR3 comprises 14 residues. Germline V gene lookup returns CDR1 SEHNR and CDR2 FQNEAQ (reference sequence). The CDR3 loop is CASSSFATNEKLFF. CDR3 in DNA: TGTGCCAGCAGCTCCTTTGCAACTAATGAAAAACTGTTTTTT.

The CDR3 DNA reads as TGCAGCGTTGAAAATTACTATGGCTACACCTTC. The encoded protein is CSVENYYGYTF. This rearrangement joins TRBV29-1 to TRBJ1-2, with D hard to call. The CDR3 runs to 11 residues. CDR1 and CDR2 from the germline V gene are SQVTM and ANQGSEA. Trimming took 2 bases from V and 3 from J, leaving 4 bases between them.

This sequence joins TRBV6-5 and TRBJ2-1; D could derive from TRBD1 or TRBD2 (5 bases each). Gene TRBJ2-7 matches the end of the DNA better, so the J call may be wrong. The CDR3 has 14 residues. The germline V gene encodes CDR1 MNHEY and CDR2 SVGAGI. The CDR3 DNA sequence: TGTGCCAGCAGTTACTTCGGGGCCGACGAAGGGCAGTACTTC. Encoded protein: CASSYFGADEGQYF.

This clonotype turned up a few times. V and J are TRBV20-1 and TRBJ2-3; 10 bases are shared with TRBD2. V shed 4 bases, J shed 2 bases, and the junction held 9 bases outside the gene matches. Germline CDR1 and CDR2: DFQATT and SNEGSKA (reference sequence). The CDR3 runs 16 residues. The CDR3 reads CSAKLAGGLFTDTQYF. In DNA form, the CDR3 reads TGCAGTGCTAAATTAGCGGGGGGACTATTCACAGATACGCAGTATTTT.

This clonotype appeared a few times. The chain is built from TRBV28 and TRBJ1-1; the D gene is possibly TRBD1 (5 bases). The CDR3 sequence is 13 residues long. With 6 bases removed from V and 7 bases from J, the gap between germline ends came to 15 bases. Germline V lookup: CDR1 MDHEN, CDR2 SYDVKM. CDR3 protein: CASSLGRLSEAFF. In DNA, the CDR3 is TGTGCCAGCAGCTTGGGGCGGTTAAGTGAAGCTTTCTTT.

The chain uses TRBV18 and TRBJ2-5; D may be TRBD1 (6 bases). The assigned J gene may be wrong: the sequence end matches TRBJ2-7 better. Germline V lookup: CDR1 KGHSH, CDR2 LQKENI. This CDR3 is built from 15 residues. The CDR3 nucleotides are TGTGCCAGCTCAGTCCAATCCGGGACAAACTACGAGCAGTACTTC. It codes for CASSVQSGTNYEQYF.

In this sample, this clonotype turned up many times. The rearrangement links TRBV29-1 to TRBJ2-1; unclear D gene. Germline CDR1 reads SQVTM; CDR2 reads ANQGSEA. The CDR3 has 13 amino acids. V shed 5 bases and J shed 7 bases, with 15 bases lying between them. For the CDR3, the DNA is TGCAGCGTTCCTGTGAAGCGCAATAATGAGCAGTTCTTC. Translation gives CSVPVKRNNEQFF.

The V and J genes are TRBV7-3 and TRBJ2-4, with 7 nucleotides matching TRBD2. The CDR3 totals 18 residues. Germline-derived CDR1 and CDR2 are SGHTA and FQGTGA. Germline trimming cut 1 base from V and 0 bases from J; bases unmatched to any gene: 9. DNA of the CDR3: TGTGCCAGCAGCTTAATAGAATGGGGGGGAATAGCCAAAAACATTCAGTACTTC. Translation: CASSLIEWGGIAKNIQYF. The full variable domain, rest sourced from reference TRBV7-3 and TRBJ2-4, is GAGVSQTPSNKVTEKGKYVELRCDPISGHTALYWYRQSLGQGPEFLIYFQGTGAADDSGLPNDRFFAVRPEGSVSTLKIQRTERGDSAVYLCASSLIEWGGIAKNIQYFGAGTRLSVL.